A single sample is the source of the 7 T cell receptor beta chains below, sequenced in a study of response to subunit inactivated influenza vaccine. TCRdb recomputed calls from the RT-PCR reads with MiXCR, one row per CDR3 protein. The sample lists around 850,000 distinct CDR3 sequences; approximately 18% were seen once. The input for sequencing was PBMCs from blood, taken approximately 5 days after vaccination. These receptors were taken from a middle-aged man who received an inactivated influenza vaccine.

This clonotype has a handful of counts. The CDR3 DNA follows: TGCAGTGCTAGAGAAGGGTCCGCGGGAGGGTACAATGAGCAGTTCTTC. It encodes CSAREGSAGGYNEQFF. V usage is TRBV20-1 and J usage is TRBJ2-1, with TRBD2 matching over 9 bases. Germline CDR1 and CDR2: DFQATT and SNEGSKA (reference sequence). The CDR3 is made up of 16 amino acids. V shed 0 bases, J shed 4 bases, and the junction held 7 bases outside the gene matches.

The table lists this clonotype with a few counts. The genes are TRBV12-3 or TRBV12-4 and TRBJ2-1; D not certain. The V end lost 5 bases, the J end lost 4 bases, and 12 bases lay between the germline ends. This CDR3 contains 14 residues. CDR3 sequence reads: CASSGMKRYNEQFF. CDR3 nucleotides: TGTGCCAGCAGTGGGATGAAACGGTACAATGAGCAGTTCTTC.

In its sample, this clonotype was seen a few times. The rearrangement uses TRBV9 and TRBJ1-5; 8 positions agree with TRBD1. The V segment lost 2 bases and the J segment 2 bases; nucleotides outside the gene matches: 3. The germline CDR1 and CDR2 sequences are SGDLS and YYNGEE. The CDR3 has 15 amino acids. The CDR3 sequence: CASSVGTGGNQPQHF. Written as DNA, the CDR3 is TGTGCCAGCAGCGTCGGGACAGGCGGCAATCAGCCCCAGCATTTT.

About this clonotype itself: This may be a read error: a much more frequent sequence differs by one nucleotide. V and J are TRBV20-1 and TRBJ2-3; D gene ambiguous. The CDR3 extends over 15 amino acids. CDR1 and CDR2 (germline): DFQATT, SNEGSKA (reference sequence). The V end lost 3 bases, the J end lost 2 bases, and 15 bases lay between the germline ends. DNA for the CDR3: TGCAGTGCTAGCCGCCAACTAAATCCCACAGATACGCAGTATTTT. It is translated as CSASRQLNPTDTQYF.

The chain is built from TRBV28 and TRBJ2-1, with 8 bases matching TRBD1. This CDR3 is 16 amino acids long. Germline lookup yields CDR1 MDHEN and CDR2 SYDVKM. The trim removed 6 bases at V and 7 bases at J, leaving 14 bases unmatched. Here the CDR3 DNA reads TGTGCCAGCAGCCTCCCTTTAACAGGGGGTTCAAATGAGCAGTTCTTC. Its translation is CASSLPLTGGSNEQFF.

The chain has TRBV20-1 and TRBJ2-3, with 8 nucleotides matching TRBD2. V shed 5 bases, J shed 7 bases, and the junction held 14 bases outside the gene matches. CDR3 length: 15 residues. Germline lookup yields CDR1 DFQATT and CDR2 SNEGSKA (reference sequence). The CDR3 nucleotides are TGCAGTGCTTGGAGATCTAGCGGGTCCGCCAATACGCAGTATTTT. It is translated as CSAWRSSGSANTQYF.

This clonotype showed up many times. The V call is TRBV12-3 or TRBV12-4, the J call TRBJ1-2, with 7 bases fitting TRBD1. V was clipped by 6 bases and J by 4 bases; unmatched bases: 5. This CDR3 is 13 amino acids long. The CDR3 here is CASSLTGIYGYTF. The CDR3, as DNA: TGTGCCAGCAGCCTGACAGGGATCTATGGCTACACCTTC.